Only a few counts were recorded for the clone carrying this T cell receptor beta chain. The antigen is unknown. This entry is derived from a study of cytomegalovirus exposure and HLA in healthy donors. Study-wide findings and caveats: Sequence variants that were highly shared formed a cluster that was likely a sequencing artifact.

Germline V gene lookup returns CDR1 KGHSH and CDR2 LQKENI. V gave up 2 bases and J gave up 1 base; unmatched junction bases: 7. The CDR3 contains 17 residues. Amplification used 60 Vbeta primers and 13 Jbeta primers. The method was immunoSEQ multiplex PCR; TCRdb's version includes in-frame clones alone and lacks a portion of them. The sample yields 150,000 to 200,000 clones, about three quarters seen once. This sequence joins TRBV18 and TRBJ1-4; TRBD1 aligns across 7 bases. The origin of this receptor is a woman aged 40 to 55 in good health and CMV-seropositive. The sequenced sample was PBMCs. CDR3 sequence reads: CASSPTTGSGTNEKLFF. In DNA form, the CDR3 reads TGTGCCAGCTCACCAACGACAGGGTCTGGAACTAATGAAAAACTGTTTTTT.